One and the same sample provided the 13 T cell receptor beta chains below, sequenced in a study of blood T cell repertoires in COVID-19. Produced via immunoSEQ multiplex PCR; TCRdb's table is partial and in-frame only. The sample comprises about 150,000 clones, about 84% of which are singletons, and 5% rests with the top ten. Material for sequencing was peripheral blood. All receptors come from a woman in her 50s with acute or convalescent COVID-19.

Comments on this clone: Its ends do not fully match the called genes, so a read error is possible. V is TRBV19 and J is TRBJ2-1; tentatively, D is TRBD2 (7 bases). The length of the CDR3 is 14 residues. Per the germline V gene, CDR1 is LNHDA and CDR2 is SQIVND (reference sequence). This CDR3 reads CASRRGASSNEQFF. CDR3 in DNA: TGTGCCAGTAGACGGGGGGCCTCCTCCAATGAGCAGTTCTTC. Together with reference TRBV19 and TRBJ2-1, the CDR3 gives the full variable domain: DGGITQSPKYLFRKEGQNVTLSCEQNLNHDAMYWYRQDPGQGLRLIYYSQIVNDFQKGDIAEGYSVSREKKESFPLTVTSAQKNPTAFYLCASRRGASSNEQFFGPGTRLTVL.

This clone has only one observation. CDR3 in amino acids: CASSASGETEAFF. The CDR3 DNA reads as TGTGCCAGTAGCGCATCAGGGGAGACTGAAGCTTTCTTT. The rearrangement joins TRBV19 to TRBJ1-1; D is possibly TRBD1 (6 bases). Trimming removed 6 bases from V and 5 bases from J, with 13 bases in between. Per germline, CDR1 LNHDA and CDR2 SQIVND (reference sequence). This CDR3 spans 13 amino acids.

The CDR3 is CASSTGQQETQYF. The CDR3 bases are TGTGCCAGCTCCACGGGACAACAAGAGACCCAGTACTTC. The J gene is TRBJ2-5, the V gene TRBV18; D may be TRBD1 (6 bases). This CDR3 has 13 residues. With 6 bases removed from V and 2 bases from J, the gap between germline ends came to 10 bases. Germline lookup yields CDR1 KGHSH and CDR2 LQKENI.

The chain recombines TRBV7-2 with TRBJ2-2; 7 bases line up with TRBD1. J gave up 0 bases and V 4 bases, and 5 bases lay outside the gene matches. Germline CDR1 and CDR2: SGHTA and FQGNSA. This CDR3 region has 16 residues. This chain's CDR3 is CASSSYRGANTGELFF. The CDR3 coding sequence is TGTGCCAGCAGCTCTTACAGGGGTGCGAACACCGGGGAGCTGTTTTTT.

The chain combines TRBV28 with TRBJ1-3; 7 bases align to TRBD1. J lost 4 bases, V lost 7 bases, and 7 bases had no gene match. CDR1 and CDR2 from the germline V gene are MDHEN and SYDVKM. The CDR3 contains 14 residues. The CDR3 reads CASNSGTAGNTIYF. The CDR3 region has the DNA TGTGCCAGCAATTCGGGGACAGCGGGAAACACCATATATTTT.

The chain links TRBV4-2 to TRBJ2-5; 9 bases line up with TRBD2. This CDR3 is built from 17 residues. The ends lost 3 bases at V and 5 bases at J; junction bases unmatched: 13. Germline V gives CDR1 LGHNA, CDR2 YNFKEQ. CDR3 sequence (DNA): TGTGCCAGCAGCCAGCCCCCCTTTGGCGGGGGGGCGGAGACCCAGTACTTC. It encodes CASSQPPFGGGAETQYF.

The DNA for the CDR3 is TGTGCCAGCAGTTATACCGGGACAGGGAGGACTGAAGCTTTCTTT. Amino acid sequence: CASSYTGTGRTEAFF. The chain combines TRBV6-5 with TRBJ1-1, with 9 bases matching TRBD1. CDR3 length: 15 amino acids. Germline assignment: CDR1 MNHEY and CDR2 SVGAGI. Trimming took 3 bases from V and 5 from J; bases not matched to a gene: 7.

The rearrangement uses TRBV2 and TRBJ1-6, with TRBD1 as a possible D gene (5 bases). The germline CDR1 and CDR2 sequences are SNHLY and FYNNEI. This CDR3 contains 14 residues. V was shortened by 4 bases and J by 9 bases, with 13 bases between the two germline ends. The DNA of the CDR3 is TGTGCCAGCAGTGTTGAACCCGGGGGTTCACCCCTCCACTTT. This encodes CASSVEPGGSPLHF.

The chain recombines TRBV6-4 with TRBJ1-1, with a possible D match to TRBD1 (5 bases). The length of the CDR3 is 13 residues. Trimming removed 6 bases from V and 6 bases from J, with 14 bases in between. Germline-derived CDR1 and CDR2 are MRHNA and SNTAGT. CDR3 in amino acids: CASRGAGGPEAFF. DNA for the CDR3: TGTGCCAGCAGGGGCGCGGGGGGACCTGAAGCTTTCTTT.

The chain recombines TRBV5-1 with TRBJ2-3, with 12 nucleotides matching TRBD2. The trim removed 0 bases at V and 2 bases at J, leaving 1 base unmatched. Germline V gene lookup returns CDR1 SGHRS and CDR2 YFSETQ. This CDR3 contains 16 residues. CDR3 in amino acids: CASSLGTSGATDTQYF. Written as DNA, the CDR3 is TGCGCCAGCAGCTTGGGGACTAGCGGGGCCACAGATACGCAGTATTTT. Based on the CDR3 plus reference TRBV5-1 and TRBJ2-3, the full variable domain is KAGVTQTPRYLIKTRGQQVTLSCSPISGHRSVSWYQQTPGQGLQFLFEYFSETQRNKGNFPGRFSGRQFSNSRSEMNVSTLELGDSALYLCASSLGTSGATDTQYFGPGTRLTVL.

V and J are TRBV5-1 and TRBJ2-5; 7 bases line up with TRBD2. Germline lookup yields CDR1 SGHRS and CDR2 YFSETQ. J lost 4 bases, V lost 4 bases, and 16 bases had no gene match. This CDR3 comprises 17 residues. The CDR3 DNA reads TGCGCCAGCAGCCCGACGGGAGGTTGGGGATGGGGAGAGACCCAGTACTTC. Residues: CASSPTGGWGWGETQYF.

The genes are TRBV6-5 and TRBJ1-1; 7 bases match TRBD1. Looked up from germline, CDR1 is MNHEY and CDR2 is SVGAGI. Trimming cost V 2 bases and J 1 base; bases outside gene matches: 7. The CDR3 sequence is 16 residues long. CDR3 region: CASSYRGQDRNTEAFF. Here the CDR3 DNA reads TGTGCCAGCAGTTACAGGGGGCAGGATCGGAACACTGAAGCTTTCTTT.

The chain combines TRBV7-8 with TRBJ1-2; 8 bases fit TRBD1. Unmatched junction bases numbered 7, after V lost 3 bases and J lost 7 bases. Per the germline V gene, CDR1 is SGHVS and CDR2 is FQNEAQ. This CDR3 comprises 14 residues. For the CDR3, the DNA is TGTGCCAGCAGCTTCCGGACAGGGCGTGGTGGCTACACCTTC. Residues: CASSFRTGRGGYTF. Variable domain in full (rest from reference TRBV7-8 and TRBJ1-2): GAGVSQSPRYKVAKRGQDVALRCDPISGHVSLFWYQQALGQGPEFLTYFQNEAQLDKSGLPSDRFFAERPEGSVSTLKIQRTQQEDSAVYLCASSFRTGRGGYTFGSGTRLTVV.